A single sample gave rise to the 20 T cell receptor beta chains below, sequenced in a study of T cells in Graves' hyperthyroidism and ophthalmopathy. Amplification yielded TCR beta CDR3 regions, with RNA transcripts as the source. When the TCR CDR3 underwent first-round RT-PCR, the HTBI primer set was used. TCRdb used MiXCR to reprocess the multiplex PCR reads, holding one entry per CDR3 protein. The repertoire holds roughly 130,000 distinct CDR3 sequences, approximately 20% seen once, with 60% to 70% in the top ten. Material: blood. The receptors here all came from a woman between 45 and 65 years old with Graves' hyperthyroidism that later progressed to Graves' ophthalmopathy.

In this sample, this clonotype turned up a few times. The chain has TRBV29-1 and TRBJ2-2; tentative D call: TRBD2 (7 bases). Trimming cost V 2 bases and J 8 bases, with 15 bases left between them. Germline loops: CDR1 SQVTM, CDR2 ANQGSEA. The CDR3 is 14 residues long. In DNA form, the CDR3 reads TGCAGCGTTGAACAAGGGAGGGGGAATGGGGAGCTGTTTTTT. Translated: CSVEQGRGNGELFF.

This sequence joins TRBV9 and TRBJ1-1; D uncertain. Trimming stripped 0 bases from V and 0 bases from J, with 9 bases between. This CDR3 spans 15 amino acids. Germline CDR1 SGDLS, CDR2 YYNGEE. DNA for the CDR3: TGTGCCAGCAGCGTAGATGTGGATATGAACACTGAAGCTTTCTTT. It translates to CASSVDVDMNTEAFF.

This clonotype was counted many times. This chain uses TRBV11-1 with TRBJ2-7, with D unclear. The V gene lost 3 bases and the J gene lost 2 bases, with 8 bases spanning the gap. The CDR3 runs to 13 residues. Germline CDR1 and CDR2: SGHAT and FQDESV (reference sequence). The CDR3 DNA reads TGTGCCAGCAGCTTGGGCCTACCCTACGAGCAGTACTTC. Translation: CASSLGLPYEQYF.

The chain carries TRBV20-1 and TRBJ2-7, with D possibly being TRBD2 (5 bases). With 1 base removed from V and 5 bases from J, the gap between germline ends came to 12 bases. The CDR3 runs to 13 residues. Per germline, CDR1 DFQATT and CDR2 SNEGSKA (reference sequence). DNA of the CDR3: TGCAGTGCTAGAGGACGGGCGACTAACGAGCAGTACTTC. Its translation: CSARGRATNEQYF.

The V call is TRBV20-1, the J call TRBJ1-6; possibly TRBD1 for D (6 bases). CDR3 length: 14 residues. Per germline, CDR1 DFQATT and CDR2 SNEGSKA (reference sequence). V was clipped by 1 base and J by 4 bases, with 8 bases between them. This CDR3 reads CSARGTAYNSPLHF. The CDR3 nucleotides read TGCAGTGCTAGAGGGACAGCTTATAATTCACCCCTCCACTTT.

This clonotype was observed a handful of times. The V call is TRBV4-1, the J call TRBJ1-2; 7 nucleotides align to TRBD1. The ends lost 0 bases at V and 1 base at J; junction bases unmatched: 2. The length of the CDR3 is 15 residues. The germline CDR1 and CDR2 sequences are MGHRA and YSYEKL. CDR3 sequence: CASSQDDRDNYGYTF. CDR3 DNA: TGCGCCAGCAGCCAAGATGACAGGGATAACTATGGCTACACCTTC.

The sample holds a few counts of this clonotype. The chain employs TRBV7-9 and TRBJ1-2; D not certain. V was clipped by 10 bases and J by 4 bases, with 13 bases between them. The CDR3 totals 12 residues. The germline gives CDR1 SEHNR, CDR2 FQNEAQ (reference sequence). The CDR3 here is CATEGVPYGYTF. The DNA of the CDR3 is TGTGCCACAGAGGGAGTCCCCTATGGCTACACCTTC.

This clonotype was counted many times. This chain connects TRBV30 to TRBJ1-2; 8 bases fit TRBD1. The V gene end was trimmed by 8 bases and the J gene end by 5 bases; junction bases not matched to a gene: 10. Germline CDR1 and CDR2: GTSNPN and SVGIG (reference sequence). This CDR3 is built from 13 residues. The CDR3 DNA follows: TGTGCCGGAGACAGGGGTGGAAGATATGGCTACACCTTC. Protein: CAGDRGGRYGYTF. Based on the CDR3 plus reference TRBV30 and TRBJ1-2, the full variable domain is SQTIHQWPATLVQPVGSPLSLECTVEGTSNPNLYWYRQAAGRGLQLLFYSVGIGQISSEVPQNLSASRPQDRQFILSSKKLLLSDSGFYLCAGDRGGRYGYTFGSGTRLTVV.

This clonotype was seen ten or more times. V gene TRBV12-3 or TRBV12-4 combines with J gene TRBJ1-2, with a weak D call TRBD1 (5 bases). The CDR3 contains 13 residues. V dropped 1 base and J dropped 6 bases, with 9 bases sitting between them. The CDR3 nucleotides read TGTGCCAGCAGTTTAGGTGCAGGGAATGGCTACACCTTC. Residues: CASSLGAGNGYTF.

The chain couples TRBV7-2 to TRBJ2-1; 10 nucleotides agree with TRBD2. The CDR3 totals 16 residues. The V gene's germline CDR1 is SGHTA and CDR2 FQGNSA. V trimming: 3 bases; J trimming: 0 bases; junction bases outside the gene matches: 2. CDR3 in amino acids: CASSFASGSSYNEQFF. CDR3 DNA sequence: TGTGCCAGCAGCTTCGCTAGCGGGAGCTCCTACAATGAGCAGTTCTTC.

V usage is TRBV24-1 and J usage is TRBJ2-1; 7 bases fit TRBD2. The germline V gene encodes CDR1 KGHDR and CDR2 SFDVKD. The CDR3 length is 12 residues. With 4 bases clipped from V and 14 bases from J, the junction kept 7 bases outside the gene matches. The CDR3 spells CATSDLGRVEFF. The CDR3 region has the DNA TGTGCCACCAGTGACCTAGGGAGGGTAGAGTTCTTC.

This clonotype was seen many times. The chain joins TRBV6-1 to TRBJ2-7, with a possible D match to TRBD2 (5 bases). This CDR3 is 12 amino acids long. Germline-derived CDR1 and CDR2 are MNHNS and SASEGT. Trimming removed 7 bases from V and 3 bases from J, with 10 bases in between. As DNA, the CDR3 is TGTGCCAGCACCGAACGGGGCTACGAGCAGTACTTC. Residues: CASTERGYEQYF.

The sample holds one count of this clonotype. This rearrangement joins TRBV11-2 to TRBJ2-1, with 7 positions matching TRBD2. The CDR3 spans 15 residues. CDR1 is SGHAT, CDR2 FQNNGV, per germline. Trimming at V came to 2 bases and at J to 4 bases, leaving 5 bases not matched to a gene. The CDR3 loop reads CASSLRLAAYNEQFF. CDR3 nucleotides: TGTGCCAGCAGCTTAAGGCTAGCGGCATACAATGAGCAGTTCTTC.

This clonotype appeared many times. The chain employs TRBV19 and TRBJ1-2; D is ambiguous. V was shortened by 6 bases and J by 7 bases, with 15 bases between the two germline ends. The CDR3 consists of 13 residues. Germline V gene sequence: CDR1 LNHDA, CDR2 SQIVND (reference sequence). The CDR3 DNA follows: TGTGCCAGTAGGTGGCAGGCGTCTGGTGGCTACACCTTC. Translating gives CASRWQASGGYTF. The full variable domain, rest sourced from reference TRBV19 and TRBJ1-2, is DGGITQSPKYLFRKEGQNVTLSCEQNLNHDAMYWYRQDPGQGLRLIYYSQIVNDFQKGDIAEGYSVSREKKESFPLTVTSAQKNPTAFYLCASRWQASGGYTFGSGTRLTVV.

The genes are TRBV20-1 and TRBJ2-3, with a weak D call TRBD2 (5 bases). The germline V gene encodes CDR1 DFQATT and CDR2 SNEGSKA (reference sequence). The V end was cut by 3 bases, the J end by 7 bases, with 8 bases between. This CDR3 comprises 11 residues. The CDR3 DNA reads TGCAGTGCTAGGAAGACTAATACGCAGTATTTT. Translating it yields CSARKTNTQYF.

V is TRBV3-1 and J is TRBJ2-1, with 9 bases fitting TRBD2. The CDR3 has 16 amino acids. With 2 bases clipped from V and 9 bases from J, the junction kept 11 bases outside the gene matches. Germline V gene data show CDR1 as LGHDT and CDR2 as YNNKEL (reference sequence). The CDR3 DNA reads as TGTGCCAGCAGCCAAAATGGGGCGGGAGGGGCCGGTGAGCAGTTCTTC. Its translation: CASSQNGAGGAGEQFF.

This clonotype was detected ten times or more. The gene calls are TRBV14 and TRBJ2-7; D is undetermined. The ends were cut back, 2 bases at V and 1 base at J, with 6 bases in the middle. The CDR3 has 13 amino acids. Germline V lookup: CDR1 SGHDN, CDR2 FVKESK. The CDR3 loop reads CASSQRPSYEQYF. CDR3 sequence (DNA): TGTGCCAGCAGCCAACGACCATCCTACGAGCAGTACTTC.

The chain has TRBV7-9 and TRBJ1-3; D is unclear. This CDR3 region has 14 residues. The ends were cut back, 4 bases at V and 0 bases at J, with 7 bases in the middle. The germline CDR1 and CDR2 sequences are SEHNR and FQNEAQ (reference sequence). The CDR3 DNA reads TGTGCCAGCAGCTCGTACACCTCTGGAAACACCATATATTTT. This codes for CASSSYTSGNTIYF. The variable domain in full, completed from reference TRBV7-9 and TRBJ1-3, reads DTGVSQNPRHKITKRGQNVTFRCDPISEHNRLYWYRQTLGQGPEFLTYFQNEAQLEKSRLLSDRFSAERPKGSFSTLEIQRTEQGDSAMYLCASSSYTSGNTIYFGEGSWLTVV.

This clonotype was recorded once. The genes are TRBV11-2 and TRBJ2-1; D gene ambiguous. The CDR3 contains 15 residues. V lost 3 bases, J lost 2 bases, and 11 bases lay in between. CDR1 is SGHAT, CDR2 FQNNGV, per germline. The CDR3 sequence: CASSFESRAYNEQFF. The CDR3 DNA reads as TGTGCCAGCAGCTTTGAGTCTCGGGCCTACAATGAGCAGTTCTTC.

This clonotype was detected only a few times. The chain uses TRBV5-8 and TRBJ2-2; a weak D match, TRBD1 (5 bases). V was clipped by 0 bases and J by 4 bases, with 7 bases between them. Germline lookup yields CDR1 SGHTS and CDR2 YDEGEE. The CDR3 is made up of 14 amino acids. CDR3 nucleotide sequence: TGTGCCAGCAGCTTGGGCAGGGTCACCGGGGAGCTGTTTTTT. This codes for CASSLGRVTGELFF. The variable domain in full, completed from reference TRBV5-8 and TRBJ2-2, reads EAGVTQSPTHLIKTRGQQATLRCSPISGHTSVYWYQQALGLGLQFLLWYDEGEERNRGNFPPRFSGRQFPNYSSELNVNALELEDSALYLCASSLGRVTGELFFGEGSRLTVL.